This is a list of T cell receptor beta chains from one sample in a study of blood T cell repertoires in COVID-19. Profiling relied on immunoSEQ multiplex PCR, and the TCRdb table lists in-frame clones only, not all of them. The table lists over 400,000 clones, approximately 90% of them singletons, with 1.4% to 1.5% in the top ten. Sequencing was performed on peripheral blood. The source is a woman in her twenties or thirties with active or convalescent COVID-19. CDR3s include the opening cysteine and the closing phenylalanine or tryptophan. The D gene is left open where the match is weak. A row's size may be missing; if present it is once, few, many or a size class.

>TRBV19|-|TRBD2|TRBJ2-1
CASTHLAGDRNEQFF
TGTGCCAGTACCCATTTAGCGGGAGATCGTAATGAGCAGTTCTTC
>TRBV6-4|-|TRBD2|TRBJ2-3
CASSGTSGGAVDTQYF
TGTGCCAGCAGCGGGACTAGCGGGGGGGCAGTAGATACGCAGTATTTT
>TRBV19|few|-|TRBJ1-5
CASSLNSIYSNQPQHF
TGTGCCAGTAGTCTCAACAGCATCTATAGCAATCAGCCCCAGCATTTT
>TRBV11-2|-|TRBD2|TRBJ2-3
CASSSFIAGVDTQYF
TGTGCCAGCAGCTCATTTATTGCGGGAGTAGATACGCAGTATTTT
>TRBV18|-|-|TRBJ1-1
CASSPGRDWTEAFF
TGTGCCAGCTCACCAGGCAGGGATTGGACTGAAGCTTTCTTT
>TRBV5-1|once|-|TRBJ2-3
CASSEQDTQYF
TGCGCCAGCAGCGAGCAAGATACGCAGTATTTT
>TRBV6-5|-|TRBD1|TRBJ1-1
CASSPDRGNTEAFF
TGTGCCAGCAGCCCGGACAGGGGGAACACTGAAGCTTTCTTT
>TRBV6-5|-|-|TRBJ1-2
CASSFSRAYGYTF
TGTGCCAGCAGTTTCTCGAGAGCTTATGGCTACACCTTC
>TRBV29-1|-|TRBD1|TRBJ2-5
CSVELTGLETQYF
TGCAGCGTTGAACTGACAGGGCTGGAGACCCAGTACTTC
>TRBV10-2|-|TRBD2|TRBJ2-1
CASDTQRGGYNEQFF
TGCGCCAGCGATACCCAGCGGGGGGGATACAATGAGCAGTTCTTC
>TRBV5-1|-|-|TRBJ2-3
CASSLTVQGDTQYF
TGCGCCAGCAGCTTAACCGTACAGGGTGATACGCAGTATTTT
>TRBV15|few|TRBD1|TRBJ1-1
CATSRDRLMNTEAFF
TGTGCCACCAGCCGGGACAGACTAATGAACACTGAAGCTTTCTTT
>TRBV6-5|-|TRBD1|TRBJ2-7
CASSSGTGPYEQYF
TGTGCCAGCAGTTCTGGGACAGGACCCTACGAGCAGTACTTC
>TRBV5-1|-|-|TRBJ2-2
CASSPTSRDTGELFF
TGCGCCAGCAGCCCCACTAGCAGGGACACCGGGGAGCTGTTTTTT